What follows are 13 T cell receptor beta chains derived from one specimen sequenced in a study of T cell responses to AZD1222 COVID-19 vaccine. Clones were read by immunoSEQ multiplex PCR, and TCRdb kept only the in-frame ones, dropping some. The table lists 150,000 to 180,000 clones, 90% of them singletons. The sample here was peripheral blood, taken on day 0 of AZD1222 vaccination. Receptor source: an adult in good health.

J is TRBJ2-2 and V is TRBV5-1, with D unclear. This CDR3 has 15 residues. Germline assignment: CDR1 SGHRS and CDR2 YFSETQ. Trimming shortened V by 1 base and J by 2 bases, and 9 bases separated the two germline ends. CDR3 coding DNA: TGCGCCAGCAGCTTGATTGGAGCTAACACCGGGGAGCTGTTTTTT. Its protein product is CASSLIGANTGELFF.

This clone was detected once. A junction end diverges from the germline sequence, so it may reflect a read error. The rearrangement uses TRBV2 and TRBJ2-7; D is possibly TRBD1 (5 bases). The CDR3 is made up of 11 amino acids. The germline V gene encodes CDR1 SNHLY and CDR2 FYNNEI. The CDR3 coding sequence is TGTGCCAGCAGTGAATACGACAGACGGCGCTTC. Amino acids: CASSEYDRRRF.

This clone has only a few counts. Other DNA variants within this sample encode the same CDR3. V and J are TRBV5-1 and TRBJ1-1; D may be TRBD1 (5 bases). This CDR3 is built from 15 residues. In germline, CDR1 is SGHRS, CDR2 YFSETQ. V was cut by 0 bases and J by 5 bases, with 14 bases left in between. Here the CDR3 reads CASSLETGGRTEAFF. The CDR3 coding sequence is TGCGCCAGCAGCTTGGAAACGGGGGGTAGAACTGAAGCTTTCTTT.

J is TRBJ1-5 and V is TRBV2; tentatively, D is TRBD1 (5 bases). The V end was cut by 4 bases, the J end by 0 bases, with 13 bases between. CDR3 size: 16 residues. In germline, CDR1 is SNHLY, CDR2 FYNNEI. CDR3 protein: CASSAAGWGSNQPQHF. The CDR3 DNA is TGTGCCAGCAGTGCGGCAGGGTGGGGTAGCAATCAGCCCCAGCATTTT.

This clone is a singleton in its sample. The V and J genes are TRBV30 and TRBJ1-1, with TRBD1 matching 11 bases. The germline V gene has CDR1 GTSNPN and CDR2 SVGIG (reference sequence). This CDR3 comprises 13 residues. V lost 8 bases to trimming and J lost 4 bases; unmatched junction nucleotides: 6. The CDR3 DNA follows: TGTGCCGGACAGGGGGCGCAAATCACTGAAGCTTTCTTT. Residues: CAGQGAQITEAFF.

The genes are TRBV12-5 and TRBJ2-5; no clear D. This CDR3 region has 15 residues. V shed 6 bases and J shed 1 base, with 15 bases lying between them. Per germline, CDR1 LGHNT and CDR2 FRNRAP. The CDR3 spells CASGSRRRLQETQYF. CDR3 in DNA: TGTGCTAGTGGGTCTAGACGACGGCTCCAAGAGACCCAGTACTTC.

The sample holds one count of this clone. The chain is built from TRBV6-1 and TRBJ2-7; D tentatively reads TRBD1 or TRBD2 (5 bases each). Germline V gene sequence: CDR1 MNHNS, CDR2 SASEGT. The CDR3 spans 14 residues. The V and J ends lost 2 bases and 1 base respectively, with 9 bases between them. The CDR3 reads CASSEWGRSYEQYF. CDR3 sequence (DNA): TGTGCCAGCAGTGAATGGGGACGATCCTACGAGCAGTACTTC.

V usage is TRBV28 and J usage is TRBJ1-2; 8 nucleotides match TRBD1. Germline CDR1 and CDR2: MDHEN and SYDVKM. Trimming at V came to 5 bases and at J to 6 bases, leaving 8 bases not matched to a gene. The CDR3 is 14 residues long. CDR3 protein: CASSQGQGGDGYTF. As DNA, the CDR3 is TGTGCCAGCAGTCAAGGACAGGGAGGTGATGGCTACACCTTC.

The chain recombines TRBV6-1 with TRBJ1-6; D gene uncertain. CDR3 length: 14 amino acids. Germline V gene lookup returns CDR1 MNHNS and CDR2 SASEGT. Deletions cut 3 bases from V and 9 bases from J, with 12 bases between. The chain's CDR3 is CASSDGSPISPLHF. The CDR3 bases are TGTGCCAGCAGTGATGGGTCCCCAATTTCACCCCTCCACTTT.

The chain carries TRBV24-1 and TRBJ1-2, with TRBD1 matching over 8 bases. The V gene end was trimmed by 4 bases and the J gene end by 5 bases; junction bases not matched to a gene: 11. Germline CDR1 KGHDR, CDR2 SFDVKD. The CDR3 extends over 16 amino acids. As DNA, the CDR3 is TGTGCCACCAGTGACGCGGGACAGGAAATGGGGTATGGCTACACCTTC. It is translated as CATSDAGQEMGYGYTF.

V is TRBV20-1 and J is TRBJ1-2; no clear D gene. Trimming took 6 bases from V and 8 from J, leaving 13 bases between them. The CDR3 has 11 residues. CDR1 DFQATT and CDR2 SNEGSKA come from the germline V gene (reference sequence). The CDR3 region has the DNA TGCAGTGCCCCGTGGCAAAGCGGCTACACCTTC. Its protein product is CSAPWQSGYTF.

The chain employs TRBV28 and TRBJ1-3, with a tentative D call TRBD1 (5 bases). V was trimmed by 2 bases and J by 8 bases, leaving 16 bases between them. The CDR3 is 15 amino acids. CDR1 is MDHEN and CDR2 is SYDVKM in the germline V gene. The CDR3 region is CASSLRQSVYDTIYF. The CDR3 DNA follows: TGTGCCAGCAGTTTACGACAGTCTGTATACGACACCATATATTTT.

The chain couples TRBV15 to TRBJ2-2; D remains unclear. V lost 2 bases and J 6 bases, leaving 7 bases between the germline ends. The CDR3 extends over 13 amino acids. Germline V CDR1 and CDR2: LNHNV, YYDKDF (reference sequence). The CDR3 protein is CATSRNPAGELFF. DNA for the CDR3: TGTGCCACCAGCAGAAACCCGGCCGGGGAGCTGTTTTTT. Variable domain in full (rest from reference TRBV15 and TRBJ2-2): DAMVIQNPRYQVTQFGKPVTLSCSQTLNHNVMYWYQQKSSQAPKLLFHYYDKDFNNEADTPDNFQSRRPNTSFCFLDIRSPGLGDTAMYLCATSRNPAGELFFGEGSRLTVL.